This T cell receptor (beta chain) was profiled in a study of shared clonotypes between healthy human individuals. The wider study: A donor's plate count was three for CD4 naive and three for CD4 memory; CD8 naive had two and CD8 memory one.

About this clone: Its antigen is undetermined.

This CDR3 contains 15 residues. The junction had 8 bases not matched to a gene; V was cut back by 5 bases and J by 4 bases. Germline V gene sequence: CDR1 SGHKS, CDR2 YYEKEE (reference sequence). Findings of the study overall: Compared with memory subsets, naive subsets generally had larger estimated richness.

A CD45RA+ naive subset and a CD45RA-negative memory subset were split from CD4+ cells. Assay used: immunoSEQ multiplex PCR; TCRdb lists only in-frame clones, some missing. The sample lists around 1.4 million clones, approximately 98.5% occurring once. This chain uses TRBV5-5 with TRBJ2-2, with TRBD1 matching over 7 bases. Sequenced input: naive CD4+ T cells sorted from blood. The sample's subset: CD45RA+ positively selected. The source of this sequence is a man aged 25 to 40 in good health. CDR3 sequence reads: CASSPGTVLTGELFF. DNA of the CDR3: TGTGCCAGCAGTCCCGGGACAGTCCTCACCGGGGAGCTGTTTTTT.